Listed here are 13 T cell receptor beta chains from one sample, sequenced in a study of prognosis after radiotherapy for stage I lung cancer. Genomic DNA was the source, and TCR beta CDR3 was amplified from it by two-round multiplex PCR. Round one of PCR was performed, and it used primers specific to each TRBV and TRBJ gene. Using its own MiXCR run on the multiplex PCR reads, TCRdb lists one record per CDR3 protein. The table lists 14,000 or so distinct CDR3 sequences, approximately 33% of them singletons. The source material was PBMCs, sampled before or after stereotactic body radiation therapy (not recorded which). The receptors come from a donor at least 50 years old with non-small cell lung cancer.

In this sample, this clonotype is medium-sized. The chain joins TRBV2 to TRBJ1-5, with D perhaps matching TRBD1 (5 bases). CDR1 and CDR2 from the germline V gene are SNHLY and FYNNEI. Deletions cut 7 bases from V and 2 bases from J, with 12 bases between. There are 14 residues in the CDR3. Written as DNA, the CDR3 is TGTGCCAGCAATAGGGTAGGGGGCAATCAGCCCCAGCATTTT. It encodes CASNRVGGNQPQHF.

The chain has TRBV7-9 and TRBJ1-1; TRBD1 is a possible D gene (6 bases). The V and J ends lost 5 bases and 3 bases respectively, with 16 bases between them. The CDR3 contains 15 residues. The germline V gene encodes CDR1 SEHNR and CDR2 FQNEAQ (reference sequence). CDR3 coding DNA: TGTGCCAGCAGCCTACCGGGGGGCAGGGACACTGAAGCTTTCTTT. This codes for CASSLPGGRDTEAFF. Full variable domain (missing parts from reference TRBV7-9 and TRBJ1-1): DTGVSQNPRHKITKRGQNVTFRCDPISEHNRLYWYRQTLGQGPEFLTYFQNEAQLEKSRLLSDRFSAERPKGSFSTLEIQRTEQGDSAMYLCASSLPGGRDTEAFFGQGTRLTVV.

This clonotype appeared a single time. This chain joins TRBV29-1 and TRBJ2-3, with D possibly being TRBD1 (6 bases). V was cut by 7 bases and J by 0 bases, with 23 bases left in between. This CDR3 contains 17 residues. Germline V gene sequence: CDR1 SQVTM, CDR2 ANQGSEA. The CDR3 DNA reads TGCAGCGCAGGAAGCACAGGGCAAGGGGCCAGCACAGATACGCAGTATTTT. As protein: CSAGSTGQGASTDTQYF.

This clonotype was seen at least ten times. V is TRBV6-2 or TRBV6-3 and J is TRBJ2-3; no definite D call. Germline-derived CDR1 and CDR2 are MNHEY and SVGEGT. CDR3 length equals 13 residues. The germline V and J ends were trimmed by 4 bases and 5 bases, with 10 bases remaining between them. DNA for the CDR3: TGTGCCAGCAGTTCGCACACCGGAGATACGCAGTATTTT. It specifies CASSSHTGDTQYF.

Ten or more counts support this clonotype. The chain employs TRBV28 and TRBJ2-1; D unresolved. Germline V gene lookup returns CDR1 MDHEN and CDR2 SYDVKM. The V end was cut by 6 bases, the J end by 0 bases, with 6 bases between. There are 13 residues in the CDR3. DNA of the CDR3: TGTGCCAGCAGGAGTAGCTCCTACAATGAGCAGTTCTTC. Encoded protein: CASRSSSYNEQFF.

This clonotype has a count of ten or more. The rearrangement links TRBV7-8 to TRBJ2-5; TRBD1 matches at 8 bases. Germline lookup yields CDR1 SGHVS and CDR2 FQNEAQ. The CDR3 contains 14 residues. V lost 5 bases to trimming and J lost 5 bases; unmatched junction nucleotides: 7. The CDR3 DNA follows: TGTGCCAGCAGCCCAAACAGGGGGAGGGAGACCCAGTACTTC. Translating it yields CASSPNRGRETQYF.

This clonotype was observed at least ten times. The chain employs TRBV18 and TRBJ2-2; 7 nucleotides match TRBD1. The CDR3 has 15 residues. Germline V gene sequence: CDR1 KGHSH, CDR2 LQKENI. After removal of 5 bases from V and 1 base from J, the junction contained 4 bases not matched to a gene. In DNA form, the CDR3 reads TGTGCCAGCTCATTAAGGACAGGGAACACCGGGGAGCTGTTTTTT. It yields the protein CASSLRTGNTGELFF.

This clonotype occurred many times. The chain carries TRBV12-3 or TRBV12-4 and TRBJ2-6; 9 nucleotides align to TRBD1. The CDR3 contains 20 residues. Losses at the gene ends were 8 bases for V and 2 bases for J; bases not matched to a gene: 19. CDR3 sequence: CASEVRGGRTGVTGANVLTF. The CDR3 region has the DNA TGTGCCAGCGAAGTTAGGGGGGGGCGGACAGGGGTTACTGGGGCCAACGTCCTGACTTTC.

This clonotype has ten or more counts. The chain is built from TRBV7-8 and TRBJ1-1, with no clear D. Germline V lookup: CDR1 SGHVS, CDR2 FQNEAQ. Trimming pared 2 bases from V and 0 bases from J, leaving 1 base between. The CDR3 loop spans 12 amino acids. The DNA of the CDR3 is TGTGCCAGCAGCTTAATGAACACTGAAGCTTTCTTT. Translation: CASSLMNTEAFF.

This clonotype was detected many times. The chain carries TRBV19 and TRBJ1-5, with a weak D call TRBD1 (6 bases). V was trimmed by 1 base and J by 1 base, leaving 14 bases between them. This CDR3 has 17 residues. Germline V gives CDR1 LNHDA, CDR2 SQIVND (reference sequence). CDR3 in DNA: TGTGCCAGTAGTATAGCTTGGGGGGCAGGGAGCAATCAGCCCCAGCATTTT. This translates into CASSIAWGAGSNQPQHF.

In the case of this clonotype: Compared with germline, one end of the junction differs, possibly owing to a read error. The genes are TRBV9 and TRBJ1-6; D gene ambiguous. The CDR3 sequence is 12 residues long. From germline, CDR1 is SGDLS and CDR2 YYNGEE. Written as DNA, the CDR3 is TGTGGCACCAGCGCCCCCAATTCACCCATCCACTTT. This encodes CGTSAPNSPIHF.

This clonotype was recorded a few times. The junction departs from the called germline gene at one end, perhaps through a read error. The V call is TRBV28, the J call TRBJ2-1; D is unresolved. The germline CDR1 and CDR2 sequences are MDHEN and SYDVKM. CDR3 length: 14 residues. CDR3 DNA: TGTGCCAGCAGTCCAACAACCTCCTACAATGAGCAGTTATTC. Encoded protein: CASSPTTSYNEQLF.

This clonotype has a count of ten or more. The chain couples TRBV20-1 to TRBJ2-1, with 10 bases fitting TRBD2. CDR1 and CDR2 from the germline V gene are DFQATT and SNEGSKA (reference sequence). With 4 bases clipped from V and 9 bases from J, the junction kept 9 bases outside the gene matches. The CDR3 contains 14 residues. The CDR3 is CSAIELAGWVEQFF. CDR3 bases: TGCAGTGCTATTGAACTAGCGGGATGGGTTGAGCAGTTCTTC.